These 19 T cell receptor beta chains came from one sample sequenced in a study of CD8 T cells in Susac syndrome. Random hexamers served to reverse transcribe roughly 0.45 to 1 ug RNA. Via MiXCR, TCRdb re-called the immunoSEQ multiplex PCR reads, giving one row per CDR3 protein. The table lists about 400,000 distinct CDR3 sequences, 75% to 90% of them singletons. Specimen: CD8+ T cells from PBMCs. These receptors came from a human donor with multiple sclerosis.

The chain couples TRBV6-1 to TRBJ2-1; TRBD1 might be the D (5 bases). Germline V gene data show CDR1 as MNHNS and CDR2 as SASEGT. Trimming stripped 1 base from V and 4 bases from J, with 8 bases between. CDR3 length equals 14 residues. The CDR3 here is CASSEDRTYNEQFF. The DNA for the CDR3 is TGTGCCAGCAGTGAAGACAGGACATACAATGAGCAGTTCTTC.

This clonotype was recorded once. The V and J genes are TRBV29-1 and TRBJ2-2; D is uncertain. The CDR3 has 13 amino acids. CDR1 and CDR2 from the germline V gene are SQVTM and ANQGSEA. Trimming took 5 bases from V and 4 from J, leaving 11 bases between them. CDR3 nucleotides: TGCAGCGTTATCCCTGTGGGCACCGGGGAGCTGTTTTTT. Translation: CSVIPVGTGELFF.

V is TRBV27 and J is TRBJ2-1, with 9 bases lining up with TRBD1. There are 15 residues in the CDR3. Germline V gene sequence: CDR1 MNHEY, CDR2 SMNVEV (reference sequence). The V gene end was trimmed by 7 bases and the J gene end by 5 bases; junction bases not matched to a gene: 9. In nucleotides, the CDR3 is TGTGCCAGCAACCAATACAGGGGGCTCGACAATGAGCAGTTCTTC. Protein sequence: CASNQYRGLDNEQFF.

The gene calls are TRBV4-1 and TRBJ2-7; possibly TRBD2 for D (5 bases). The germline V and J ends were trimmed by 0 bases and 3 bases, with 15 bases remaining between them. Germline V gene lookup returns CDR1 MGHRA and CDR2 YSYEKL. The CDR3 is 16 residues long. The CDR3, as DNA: TGCGCCAGCAGCCAAGAGGAGGACTCCTCGATCTACGAGCAGTACTTC. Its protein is CASSQEEDSSIYEQYF.

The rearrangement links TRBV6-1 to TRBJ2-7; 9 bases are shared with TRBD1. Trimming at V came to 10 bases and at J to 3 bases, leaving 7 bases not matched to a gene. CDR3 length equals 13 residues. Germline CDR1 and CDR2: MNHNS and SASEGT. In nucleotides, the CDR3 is TGTGCCATCCCGGGACAGGGAGTCTACGAGCAGTACTTC. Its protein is CAIPGQGVYEQYF.

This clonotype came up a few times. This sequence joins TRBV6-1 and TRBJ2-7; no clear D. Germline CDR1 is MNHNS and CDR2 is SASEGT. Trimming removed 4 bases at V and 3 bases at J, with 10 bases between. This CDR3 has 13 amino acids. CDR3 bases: TGTGCCAGCAGTGGGCTCCGAGGCTACGAGCAGTACTTC. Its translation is CASSGLRGYEQYF.

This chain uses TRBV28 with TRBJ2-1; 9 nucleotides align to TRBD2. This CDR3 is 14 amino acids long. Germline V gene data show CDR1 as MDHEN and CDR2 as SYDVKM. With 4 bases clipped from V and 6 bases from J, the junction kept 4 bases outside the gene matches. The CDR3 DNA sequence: TGTGCCAGCAGTTCGGGACTAGCATTCAATGAGCAGTTCTTC. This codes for CASSSGLAFNEQFF.

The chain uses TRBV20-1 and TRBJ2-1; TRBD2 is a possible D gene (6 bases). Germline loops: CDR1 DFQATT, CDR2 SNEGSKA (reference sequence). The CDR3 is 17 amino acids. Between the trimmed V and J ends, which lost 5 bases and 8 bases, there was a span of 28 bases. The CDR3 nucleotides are TGCAGTGCTTGTTCGATCGGTGGCGGGATTAGGGCGGATGAGCAGTTCTTC. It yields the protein CSACSIGGGIRADEQFF.

CDR3 residues: CAISESQGVGTGELFF. The CDR3 bases are TGTGCCATCAGTGAGTCGCAGGGTGTCGGGACCGGGGAGCTGTTTTTT. The chain combines TRBV10-3 with TRBJ2-2, with D possibly matching TRBD1 (5 bases). The V end lost 0 bases, the J end lost 5 bases, and 13 bases lay between the germline ends. CDR1 and CDR2 (germline): ENHRY, SYGVKD. The CDR3 is made up of 16 amino acids.

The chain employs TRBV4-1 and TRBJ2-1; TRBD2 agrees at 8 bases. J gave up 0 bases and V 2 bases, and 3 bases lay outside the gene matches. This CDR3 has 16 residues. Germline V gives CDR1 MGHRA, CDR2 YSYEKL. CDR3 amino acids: CASSQSGLGSYNEQFF. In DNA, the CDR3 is TGCGCCAGCAGCCAATCGGGACTAGGCTCCTACAATGAGCAGTTCTTC.

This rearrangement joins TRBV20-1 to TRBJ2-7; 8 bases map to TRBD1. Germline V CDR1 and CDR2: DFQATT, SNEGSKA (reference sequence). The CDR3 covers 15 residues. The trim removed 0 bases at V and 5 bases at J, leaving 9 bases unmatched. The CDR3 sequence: CSARDAGTGFHEQYF. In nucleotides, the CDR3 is TGCAGTGCTAGAGATGCAGGGACAGGATTTCACGAGCAGTACTTC.

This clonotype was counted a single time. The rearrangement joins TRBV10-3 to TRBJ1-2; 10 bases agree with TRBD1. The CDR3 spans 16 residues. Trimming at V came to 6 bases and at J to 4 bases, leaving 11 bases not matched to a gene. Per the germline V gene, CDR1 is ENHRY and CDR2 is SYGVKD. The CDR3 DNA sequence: TGTGCCATCAGAGAGGGACAGGGGATTGGAACCTATGGCTACACCTTC. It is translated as CAIREGQGIGTYGYTF.

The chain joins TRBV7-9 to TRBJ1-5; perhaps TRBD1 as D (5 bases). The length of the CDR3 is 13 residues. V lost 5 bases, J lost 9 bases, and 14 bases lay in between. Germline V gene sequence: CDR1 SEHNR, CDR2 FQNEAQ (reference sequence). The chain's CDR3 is CASSTGTSGPQHF. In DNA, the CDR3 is TGTGCCAGCAGCACCGGGACGTCTGGGCCCCAGCATTTT.

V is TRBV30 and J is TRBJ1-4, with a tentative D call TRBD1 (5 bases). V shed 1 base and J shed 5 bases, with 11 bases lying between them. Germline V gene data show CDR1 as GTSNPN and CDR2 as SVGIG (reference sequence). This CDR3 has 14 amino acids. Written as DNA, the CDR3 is TGTGCCTGGAGTGCACCGGAGGGGAATGAAAAACTGTTTTTT. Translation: CAWSAPEGNEKLFF.

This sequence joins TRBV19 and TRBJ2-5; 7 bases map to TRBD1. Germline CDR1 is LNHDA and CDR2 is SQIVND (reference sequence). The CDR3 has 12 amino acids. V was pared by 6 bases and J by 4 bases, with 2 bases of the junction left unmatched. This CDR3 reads CASSTGAETQYF. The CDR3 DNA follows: TGTGCCAGTAGCACAGGGGCAGAGACCCAGTACTTC.

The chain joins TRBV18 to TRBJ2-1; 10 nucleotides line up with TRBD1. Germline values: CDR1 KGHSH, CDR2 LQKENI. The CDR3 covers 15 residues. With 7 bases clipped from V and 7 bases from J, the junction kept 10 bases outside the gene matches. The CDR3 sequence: CASCPEGQGINEQFF. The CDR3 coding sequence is TGTGCCAGCTGCCCGGAGGGACAGGGGATAAATGAGCAGTTCTTC. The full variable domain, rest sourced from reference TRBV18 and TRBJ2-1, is NAGVMQNPRHLVRRRGQEARLRCSPMKGHSHVYWYRQLPEEGLKFMVYLQKENIIDESGMPKERFSAEFPKEGPSILRIQQVVRGDSAAYFCASCPEGQGINEQFFGPGTRLTVL.

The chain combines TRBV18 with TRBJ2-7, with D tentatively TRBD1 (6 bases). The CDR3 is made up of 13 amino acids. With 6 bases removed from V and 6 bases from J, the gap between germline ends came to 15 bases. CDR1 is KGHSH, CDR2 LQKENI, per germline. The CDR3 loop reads CASSYQTGFEQYF. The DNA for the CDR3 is TGTGCCAGCTCGTACCAAACAGGGTTCGAGCAGTACTTC.

The CDR3 protein is CASSHRTVMNTEAFF. CDR3 DNA sequence: TGTGCCAGCAGCCACAGGACAGTCATGAACACTGAAGCTTTCTTT. The rearrangement uses TRBV3-1 and TRBJ1-1; a weak D match, TRBD1 (6 bases). The ends were cut back, 3 bases at V and 0 bases at J, with 11 bases in the middle. Per germline, CDR1 LGHDT and CDR2 YNNKEL (reference sequence). The CDR3 extends over 15 amino acids.

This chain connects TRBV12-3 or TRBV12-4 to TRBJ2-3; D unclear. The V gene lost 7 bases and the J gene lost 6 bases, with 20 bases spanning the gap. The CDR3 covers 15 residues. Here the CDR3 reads CASTWRTAVGDTQYF. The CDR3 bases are TGTGCCAGCACCTGGCGGACCGCCGTGGGGGATACGCAGTATTTT.